The clone carrying this T cell receptor (beta chain) was seen more than once but under ten times. Unique molecular identifiers were incorporated when the TCRbeta library was constructed. TCRdb processed the PCR reads anew with MiXCR; each CDR3 protein has one entry. The profile shows 360,000 or so distinct CDR3 sequences, approximately 20% of them singletons. The data belong to a study of T-cell reconstitution after alpha-beta-depleted transplantation in children. The CDR3 length is 16 residues. The germline gives CDR1 LGHNA, CDR2 YSLEER. With 2 bases clipped from V and 4 bases from J, the junction kept 6 bases outside the gene matches.

Here the sequenced sample was PBMCs from the stem cell graft donor, taken from the stem cell graft. This TCR was sampled from a human donor who donated a stem cell graft to a child with acute myeloid leukemia. This chain connects TRBV4-3 to TRBJ1-3, with 9 bases aligning to TRBD1. The CDR3 nucleotides read TGCGCCAGCAGCCAAAGATCCGGGACAGGGGGAAACACCATATATTTT. Protein product: CASSQRSGTGGNTIYF.